In its sample, the clone carrying this T cell receptor (beta chain) was seen many times. The definition of stable Graves' hyperthyroidism was no ophthalmopathy progression within 18 months. This sample stems from a study of T cells in Graves' hyperthyroidism and ophthalmopathy. Amplification yielded TCR beta CDR3 regions, with RNA transcripts as the source. A set of HTBI primers served as the primers for a first-round RT-PCR of the TCR CDR3. TCRdb re-analysed the multiplex PCR reads in MiXCR, keeping a single row per CDR3 protein. The sample lists approximately 400,000 distinct CDR3 sequences, around 14% occurring once. The CDR3 is made up of 14 amino acids. In germline, CDR1 is SGHAT, CDR2 FQDESV (reference sequence). V lost 1 base, J lost 6 bases, and 5 bases stayed unmatched.

Sequencing used blood. This receptor was taken from a woman aged 55-69 years with Graves' hyperthyroidism. The chain is built from TRBV11-1 and TRBJ2-7, with TRBD1 matching over 8 bases. CDR3 loop: CASSLGTGRAEQYF. CDR3 nucleotide sequence: TGTGCCAGCAGCTTAGGGACAGGGCGAGCCGAGCAGTACTTC.